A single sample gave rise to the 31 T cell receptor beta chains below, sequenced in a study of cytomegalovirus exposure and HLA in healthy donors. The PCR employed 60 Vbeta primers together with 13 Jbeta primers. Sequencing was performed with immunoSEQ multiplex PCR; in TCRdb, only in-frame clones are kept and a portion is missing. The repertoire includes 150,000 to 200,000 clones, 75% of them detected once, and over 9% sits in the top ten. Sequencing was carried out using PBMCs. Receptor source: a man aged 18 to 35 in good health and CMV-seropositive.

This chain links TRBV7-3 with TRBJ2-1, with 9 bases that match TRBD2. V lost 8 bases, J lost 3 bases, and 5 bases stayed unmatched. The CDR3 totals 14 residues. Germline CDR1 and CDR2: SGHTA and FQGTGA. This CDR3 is CASGVAGVYNEQFF. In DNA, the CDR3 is TGTGCCAGCGGAGTAGCGGGAGTCTACAATGAGCAGTTCTTC.

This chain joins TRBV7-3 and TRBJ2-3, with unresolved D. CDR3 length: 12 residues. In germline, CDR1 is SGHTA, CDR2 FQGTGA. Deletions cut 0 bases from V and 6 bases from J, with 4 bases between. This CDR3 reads CASSLTPDTQYF. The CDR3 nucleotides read TGTGCCAGCAGCTTAACCCCGGATACGCAGTATTTT.

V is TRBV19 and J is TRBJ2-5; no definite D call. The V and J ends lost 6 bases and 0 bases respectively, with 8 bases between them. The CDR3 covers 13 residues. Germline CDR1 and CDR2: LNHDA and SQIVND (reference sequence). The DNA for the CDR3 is TGTGCCAGTAGACCCGGGTACCAAGAGACCCAGTACTTC. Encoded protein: CASRPGYQETQYF.

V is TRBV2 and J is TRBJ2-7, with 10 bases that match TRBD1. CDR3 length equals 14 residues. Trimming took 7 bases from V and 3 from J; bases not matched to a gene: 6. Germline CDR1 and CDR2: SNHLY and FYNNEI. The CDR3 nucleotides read TGTGCCAGCACCACCGGGACAGGGGACTACGAGCAGTACTTC. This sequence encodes CASTTGTGDYEQYF.

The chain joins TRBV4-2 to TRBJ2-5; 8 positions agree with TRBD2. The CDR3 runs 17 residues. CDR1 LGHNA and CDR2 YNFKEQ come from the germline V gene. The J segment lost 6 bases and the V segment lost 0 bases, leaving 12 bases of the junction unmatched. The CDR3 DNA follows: TGTGCCAGCAGCCAAGATTCAGGGGCAGGGACTAGGAAGACCCAGTACTTC. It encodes CASSQDSGAGTRKTQYF.

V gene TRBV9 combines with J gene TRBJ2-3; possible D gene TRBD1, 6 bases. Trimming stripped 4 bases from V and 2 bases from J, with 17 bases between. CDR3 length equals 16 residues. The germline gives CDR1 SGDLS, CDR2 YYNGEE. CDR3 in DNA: TGTGCCAGCAGCCCTCCGGCAGGGGCCTACACAGATACGCAGTATTTT. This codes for CASSPPAGAYTDTQYF.

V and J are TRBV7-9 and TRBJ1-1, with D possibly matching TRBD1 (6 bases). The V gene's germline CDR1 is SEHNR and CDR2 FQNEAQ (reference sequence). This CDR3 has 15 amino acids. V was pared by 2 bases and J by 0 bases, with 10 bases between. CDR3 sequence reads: CASSLTTGLNTEAFF. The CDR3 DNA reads TGTGCCAGCAGCTTAACTACAGGGTTGAACACTGAAGCTTTCTTT.

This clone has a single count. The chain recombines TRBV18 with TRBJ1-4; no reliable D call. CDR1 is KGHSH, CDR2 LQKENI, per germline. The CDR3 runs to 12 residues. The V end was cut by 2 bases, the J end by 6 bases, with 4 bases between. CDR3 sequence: CASSPTDEKLFF. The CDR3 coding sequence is TGTGCCAGCTCACCAACGGATGAAAAACTGTTTTTT.

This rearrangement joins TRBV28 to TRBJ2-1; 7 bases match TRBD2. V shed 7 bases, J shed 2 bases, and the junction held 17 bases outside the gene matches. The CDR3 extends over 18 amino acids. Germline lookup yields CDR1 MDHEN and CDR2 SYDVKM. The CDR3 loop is CASKGLDYLADPYNEQFF. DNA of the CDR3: TGTGCCAGCAAAGGGCTAGACTACCTAGCGGACCCCTACAATGAGCAGTTCTTC.

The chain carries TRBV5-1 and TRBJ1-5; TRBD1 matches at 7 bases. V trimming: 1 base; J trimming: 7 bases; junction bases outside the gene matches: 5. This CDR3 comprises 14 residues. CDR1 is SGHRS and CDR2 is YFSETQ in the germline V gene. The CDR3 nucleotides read TGCGCCAGCAGCTTGCGAGGGGGCGAACAGCCCCAGCATTTT. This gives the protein CASSLRGGEQPQHF.

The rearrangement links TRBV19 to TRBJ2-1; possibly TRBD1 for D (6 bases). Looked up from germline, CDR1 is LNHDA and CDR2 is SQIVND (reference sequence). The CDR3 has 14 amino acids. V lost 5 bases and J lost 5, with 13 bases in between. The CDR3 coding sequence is TGTGCCAGTAGTGTCCAAGCAGGGGACAATGAGCAGTTCTTC. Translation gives CASSVQAGDNEQFF.

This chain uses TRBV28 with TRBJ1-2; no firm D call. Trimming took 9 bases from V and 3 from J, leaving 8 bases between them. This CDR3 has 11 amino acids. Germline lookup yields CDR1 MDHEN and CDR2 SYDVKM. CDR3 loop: CASSLHYGYTF. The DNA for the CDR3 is TGTGCCAGTAGTCTCCACTATGGCTACACCTTC.

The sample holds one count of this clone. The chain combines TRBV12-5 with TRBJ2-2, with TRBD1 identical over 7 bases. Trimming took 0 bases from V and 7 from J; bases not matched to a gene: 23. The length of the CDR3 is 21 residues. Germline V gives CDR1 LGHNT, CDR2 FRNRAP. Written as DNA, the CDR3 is TGTGCTAGTGGTTTGGTAACTTTGGGAAAGGACAGGTTGGTTTTCAGCGGGGAGCTGTTTTTT. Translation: CASGLVTLGKDRLVFSGELFF.

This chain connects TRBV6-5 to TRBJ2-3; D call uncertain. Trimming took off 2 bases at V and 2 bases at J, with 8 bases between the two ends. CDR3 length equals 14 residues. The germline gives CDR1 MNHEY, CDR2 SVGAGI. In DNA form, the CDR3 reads TGTGCCAGCAGTTACGGGCCTTCCACAGATACGCAGTATTTT. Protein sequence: CASSYGPSTDTQYF.

CDR3 sequence (DNA): TGTGCCACCGAGGAATCGTACTACAATGAGCAGTTCTTC. Its translation: CATEESYYNEQFF. The chain couples TRBV15 to TRBJ2-1; D is undetermined. This CDR3 has 13 residues. CDR1 is LNHNV, CDR2 YYDKDF, per germline (reference sequence). V shed 8 bases and J shed 3 bases, with 11 bases lying between them.

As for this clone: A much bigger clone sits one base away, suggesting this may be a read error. The CDR3 loop is CASSLINTEAFF. The CDR3 DNA is TGTGCCAGCAGCCTAATAAACACTGAAGCTTTCTTT. The chain joins TRBV7-2 to TRBJ1-1; no firm D call. V lost 5 bases to trimming and J lost 2 bases, with 6 bases between them. The V gene's germline CDR1 is SGHTA and CDR2 FQGNSA. CDR3 length: 12 amino acids.

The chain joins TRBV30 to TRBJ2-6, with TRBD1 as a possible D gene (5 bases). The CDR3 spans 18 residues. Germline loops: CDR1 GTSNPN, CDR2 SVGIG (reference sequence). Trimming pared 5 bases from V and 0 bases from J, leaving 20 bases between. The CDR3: CAWDLLTAPLSGANVLTF. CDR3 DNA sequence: TGTGCCTGGGACCTCCTGACAGCCCCGCTCTCTGGGGCCAACGTCCTGACTTTC.

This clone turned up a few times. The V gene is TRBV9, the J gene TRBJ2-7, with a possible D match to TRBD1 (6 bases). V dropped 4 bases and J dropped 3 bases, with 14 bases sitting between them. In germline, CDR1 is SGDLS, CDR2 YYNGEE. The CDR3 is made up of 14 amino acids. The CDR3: CASSPPGAYYEQYF. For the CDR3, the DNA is TGTGCCAGCAGCCCCCCAGGGGCTTACTACGAGCAGTACTTC.

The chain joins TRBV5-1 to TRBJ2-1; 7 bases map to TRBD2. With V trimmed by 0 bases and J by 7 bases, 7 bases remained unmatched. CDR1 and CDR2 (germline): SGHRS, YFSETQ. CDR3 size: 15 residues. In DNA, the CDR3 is TGCGCCAGCAGCTTGGGGACTAGGTCAGAAAATGAGCAGTTCTTC. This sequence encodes CASSLGTRSENEQFF.

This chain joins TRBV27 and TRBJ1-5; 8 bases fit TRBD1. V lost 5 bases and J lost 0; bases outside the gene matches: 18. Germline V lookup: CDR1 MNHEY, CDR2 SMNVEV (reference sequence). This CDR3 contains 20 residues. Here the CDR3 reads CASSPLRGQGAFYSNQPQHF. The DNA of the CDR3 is TGTGCCAGCAGTCCCCTCCGCGGGCAGGGGGCTTTTTATAGCAATCAGCCCCAGCATTTT.

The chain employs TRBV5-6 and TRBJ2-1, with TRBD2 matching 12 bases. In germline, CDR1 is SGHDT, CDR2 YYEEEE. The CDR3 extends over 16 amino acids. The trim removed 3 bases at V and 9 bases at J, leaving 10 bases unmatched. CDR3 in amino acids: CASSSYSSGRAAEQFF. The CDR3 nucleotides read TGTGCCAGCAGCTCGTACTCTAGCGGGAGGGCCGCTGAGCAGTTCTTC. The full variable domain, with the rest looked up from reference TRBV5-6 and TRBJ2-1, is DAGVTQSPTHLIKTRGQQVTLRCSPKSGHDTVSWYQQALGQGPQFIFQYYEEEERQRGNFPDRFSGHQFPNYSSELNVNALLLGDSALYLCASSSYSSGRAAEQFFGPGTRLTVL.

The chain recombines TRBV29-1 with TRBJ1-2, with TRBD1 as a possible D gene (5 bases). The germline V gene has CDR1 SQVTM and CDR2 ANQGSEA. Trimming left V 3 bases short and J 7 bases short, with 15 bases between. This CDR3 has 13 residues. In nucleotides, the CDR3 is TGCAGCGTTGATGGTAGTGGGGCAGGTGGCTACACCTTC. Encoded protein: CSVDGSGAGGYTF.

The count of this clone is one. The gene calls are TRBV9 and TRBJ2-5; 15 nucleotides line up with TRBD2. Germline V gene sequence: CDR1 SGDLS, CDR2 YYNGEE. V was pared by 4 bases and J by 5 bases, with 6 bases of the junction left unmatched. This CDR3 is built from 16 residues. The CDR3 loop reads CASSPGLAGGPETQYF. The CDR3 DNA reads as TGTGCCAGCAGCCCCGGACTAGCGGGAGGGCCGGAGACCCAGTACTTC.

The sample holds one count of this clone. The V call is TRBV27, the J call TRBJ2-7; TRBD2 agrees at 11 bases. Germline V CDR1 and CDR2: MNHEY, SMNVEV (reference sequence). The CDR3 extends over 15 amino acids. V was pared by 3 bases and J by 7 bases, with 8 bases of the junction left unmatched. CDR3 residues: CASSLEVAGGGEQYF. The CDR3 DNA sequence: TGTGCCAGCAGTTTGGAGGTAGCGGGAGGGGGGGAGCAGTACTTC.

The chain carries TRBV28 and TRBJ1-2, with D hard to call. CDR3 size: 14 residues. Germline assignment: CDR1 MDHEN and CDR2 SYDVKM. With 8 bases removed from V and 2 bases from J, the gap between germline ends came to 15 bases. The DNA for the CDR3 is TGTGCCAGCTCCCGTATACTATCAAACTATGGCTACACCTTC. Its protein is CASSRILSNYGYTF.

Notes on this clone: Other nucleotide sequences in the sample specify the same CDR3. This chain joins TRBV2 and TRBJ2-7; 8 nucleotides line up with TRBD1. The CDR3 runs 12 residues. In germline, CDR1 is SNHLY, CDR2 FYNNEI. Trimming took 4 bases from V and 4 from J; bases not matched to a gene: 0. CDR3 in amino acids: CASSGQGYEQYF. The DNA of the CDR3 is TGTGCCAGCAGTGGACAGGGGTACGAGCAGTACTTC.

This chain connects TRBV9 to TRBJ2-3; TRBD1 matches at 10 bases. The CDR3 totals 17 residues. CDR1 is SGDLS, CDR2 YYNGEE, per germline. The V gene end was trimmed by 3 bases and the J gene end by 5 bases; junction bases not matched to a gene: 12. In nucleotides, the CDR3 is TGTGCCAGCAGCGGGTTCCGGGACAGGGGTCTTAGAGATACGCAGTATTTT. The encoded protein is CASSGFRDRGLRDTQYF.

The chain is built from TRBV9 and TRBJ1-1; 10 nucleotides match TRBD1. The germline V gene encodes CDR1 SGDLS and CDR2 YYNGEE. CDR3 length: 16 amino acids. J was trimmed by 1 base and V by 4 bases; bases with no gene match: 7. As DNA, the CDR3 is TGTGCCAGCAGCACTCAACGGACAGGGGGGAACACTGAAGCTTTCTTT. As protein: CASSTQRTGGNTEAFF.

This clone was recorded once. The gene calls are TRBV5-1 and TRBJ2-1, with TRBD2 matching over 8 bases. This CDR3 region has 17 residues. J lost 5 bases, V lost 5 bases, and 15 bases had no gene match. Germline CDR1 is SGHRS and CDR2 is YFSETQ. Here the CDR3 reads CASREPEREYAHNEQFF. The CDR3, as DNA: TGCGCCAGCAGAGAACCGGAGCGGGAGTACGCACACAATGAGCAGTTCTTC.

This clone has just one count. The CDR3 bases are TGTGCCAGCAGTGTTGAGGGACTAGCGACGGAGACCCAGTACTTC. Residues: CASSVEGLATETQYF. The V gene is TRBV2, the J gene TRBJ2-5, with 10 bases identical to TRBD2. This CDR3 region has 15 residues. Trimming at V came to 4 bases and at J to 5 bases, leaving 7 bases not matched to a gene. Germline V gene lookup returns CDR1 SNHLY and CDR2 FYNNEI.

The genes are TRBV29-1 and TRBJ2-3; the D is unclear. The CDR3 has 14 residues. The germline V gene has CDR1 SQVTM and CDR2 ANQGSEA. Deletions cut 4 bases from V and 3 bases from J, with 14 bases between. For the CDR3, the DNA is TGCAGCGTTGCCAGCAAACTACGAACAGATACGCAGTATTTT. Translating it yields CSVASKLRTDTQYF.